One and the same sample provided the 27 T cell receptor beta chains below, sequenced in a study of T cell responses to AZD1222 COVID-19 vaccine. Clones were sequenced by immunoSEQ multiplex PCR, and TCRdb holds only the in-frame ones, with some missing. The repertoire includes around 140,000 clones, about 92% of them detected once, and under 2% sits in the top ten. Here the sequenced sample was peripheral blood, taken 28 days after the second AZD1222 dose. These receptor sequences come from an adult who received the AZD1222 COVID-19 vaccine.

This rearrangement joins TRBV14 to TRBJ1-1; the D is unclear. CDR3 length: 16 amino acids. Trimming removed 1 base from V and 6 bases from J, with 18 bases in between. CDR1 and CDR2 (germline): SGHDN, FVKESK. In DNA, the CDR3 is TGTGCCAGCAGCCAAGGGCTTCGCTCGGCCGATCCTGAAGCTTTCTTT. Its translation is CASSQGLRSADPEAFF.

In this sample, this clone turned up once. The chain uses TRBV28 and TRBJ1-1, with 7 bases matching TRBD1. Germline CDR1 reads MDHEN; CDR2 reads SYDVKM. This CDR3 contains 14 residues. V lost 5 bases, J lost 0 bases, and 3 bases stayed unmatched. Written as DNA, the CDR3 is TGTGCCAGCAGTGAGGGACAGTTGAACACTGAAGCTTTCTTT. It encodes CASSEGQLNTEAFF.

Here the CDR3 reads CSVVLAGGYEQYF. The CDR3, as DNA: TGCAGCGTGGTACTAGCGGGAGGGTACGAGCAGTACTTC. The chain combines TRBV29-1 with TRBJ2-7; TRBD2 matches 13 bases. The CDR3 has 13 residues. Germline V gene lookup returns CDR1 SQVTM and CDR2 ANQGSEA. V lost 6 bases to trimming and J lost 4 bases; unmatched junction nucleotides: 3.

This chain uses TRBV7-8 with TRBJ2-7, with TRBD1 as a possible D gene (5 bases). Germline V lookup: CDR1 SGHVS, CDR2 FQNEAQ. CDR3 length: 14 residues. V was pared by 1 base and J by 0 bases, with 7 bases between. In DNA, the CDR3 is TGTGCCAGCAGCTTAGGGGGCGGCTCCTACGAGCAGTACTTC. Translated, it gives CASSLGGGSYEQYF.

The chain carries TRBV30 and TRBJ1-1; D gene uncertain. The CDR3 runs to 12 residues. V dropped 5 bases and J dropped 3 bases, with 10 bases sitting between them. In germline, CDR1 is GTSNPN, CDR2 SVGIG (reference sequence). CDR3 sequence reads: CAWYTGDTEAFF. The DNA of the CDR3 is TGTGCCTGGTACACCGGGGACACTGAAGCTTTCTTT.

This chain uses TRBV15 with TRBJ2-4, with D perhaps matching TRBD1 (7 bases). This CDR3 is 17 amino acids long. Germline V gene sequence: CDR1 LNHNV, CDR2 YYDKDF (reference sequence). Trimming removed 2 bases from V and 0 bases from J, with 14 bases in between. CDR3 in DNA: TGTGCCACCAGCAGAACCTACAGGGGACTAGCCAAAAACATTCAGTACTTC. Translated: CATSRTYRGLAKNIQYF.

The V gene is TRBV15, the J gene TRBJ1-1; D is unresolved. V lost 3 bases to trimming and J lost 9 bases, with 14 bases between them. CDR1 and CDR2 from the germline V gene are LNHNV and YYDKDF (reference sequence). The CDR3 is made up of 13 amino acids. CDR3 protein: CATSSPEDQKAFF. As DNA, the CDR3 is TGTGCCACCAGCAGCCCCGAGGACCAGAAAGCTTTCTTT.

The J gene is TRBJ2-7, the V gene TRBV10-3; D unresolved. CDR1 and CDR2 (germline): ENHRY, SYGVKD. CDR3 size: 17 residues. V shed 0 bases and J shed 2 bases, with 17 bases lying between them. Written as DNA, the CDR3 is TGTGCCATCAGTGAGTCAGTTTCGGCGGACCAGACCTACGAGCAGTACTTC. Amino acids: CAISESVSADQTYEQYF.

This sequence joins TRBV27 and TRBJ2-1, with 9 bases lining up with TRBD1. The CDR3 has 15 amino acids. CDR1 and CDR2 from the germline V gene are MNHEY and SMNVEV (reference sequence). After removal of 6 bases from V and 4 bases from J, the junction contained 7 bases not matched to a gene. The chain's CDR3 is CASSQTGGTYNEQFF. Written as DNA, the CDR3 is TGTGCCAGCAGCCAGACAGGGGGAACGTACAATGAGCAGTTCTTC.

V gene TRBV5-1 combines with J gene TRBJ1-2, with D maybe TRBD1 (5 bases). The germline V and J ends were trimmed by 3 bases and 4 bases, with 13 bases remaining between them. Looked up from germline, CDR1 is SGHRS and CDR2 is YFSETQ. This CDR3 comprises 14 residues. The CDR3 protein is CASSYERDVYGYTF. CDR3 DNA: TGCGCCAGCAGCTACGAGAGGGACGTCTATGGCTACACCTTC.

V usage is TRBV7-9 and J usage is TRBJ1-1, with D possibly matching TRBD1 (6 bases). Trimming pared 7 bases from V and 4 bases from J, leaving 7 bases between. CDR3 length: 11 residues. CDR1 and CDR2 from the germline V gene are SEHNR and FQNEAQ (reference sequence). In DNA form, the CDR3 reads TGTGCCAGCAAGGGGGGCACTGAAGCTTTCTTT. The encoded protein is CASKGGTEAFF.

This rearrangement joins TRBV7-8 to TRBJ1-1; 7 bases match TRBD1. V gave up 4 bases and J gave up 0 bases; unmatched junction bases: 5. Germline CDR1 and CDR2: SGHVS and FQNEAQ. The CDR3 is 15 amino acids. The CDR3 loop reads CASSSATGMNTEAFF. DNA for the CDR3: TGTGCCAGCAGCTCGGCGACAGGGATGAACACTGAAGCTTTCTTT.

The chain has TRBV30 and TRBJ1-2, with TRBD1 as a possible D gene (5 bases). Germline CDR1 and CDR2: GTSNPN and SVGIG (reference sequence). Trimming stripped 2 bases from V and 3 bases from J, with 10 bases between. The length of the CDR3 is 13 residues. The CDR3 reads CAWSPRGDYGYTF. CDR3 nucleotide sequence: TGTGCCTGGAGTCCCCGGGGGGACTATGGCTACACCTTC.

This sequence joins TRBV9 and TRBJ2-1, with a tentative D call TRBD2 (6 bases). The CDR3 consists of 14 residues. Germline V gene sequence: CDR1 SGDLS, CDR2 YYNGEE. V lost 0 bases and J 8 bases, leaving 12 bases between the germline ends. The CDR3 reads CASSVGGRGHEQFF. CDR3 DNA: TGTGCCAGCAGCGTAGGAGGGCGGGGCCATGAGCAGTTCTTC.

The CDR3 sequence: CASSSPSFGGSKETQYF. The DNA of the CDR3 is TGTGCCAGCAGCTCCCCGTCCTTTGGCGGGAGCAAAGAGACCCAGTACTTC. This sequence joins TRBV11-3 and TRBJ2-5; TRBD2 agrees at 7 bases. Germline CDR1 reads SGHNT; CDR2 reads YENEEA. V lost 4 bases to trimming and J lost 3 bases; unmatched junction nucleotides: 14. The CDR3 is made up of 17 amino acids.

V gene TRBV16 combines with J gene TRBJ1-2; D uncertain. The CDR3 is 14 residues long. Deletions cut 1 base from V and 4 bases from J, with 10 bases between. CDR1 is KGHSY, CDR2 FQNENV, per germline. CDR3 sequence reads: CASSQFLTGYGYTF. In nucleotides, the CDR3 is TGTGCCAGCAGCCAATTCTTGACCGGCTATGGCTACACCTTC.

The genes are TRBV4-1 and TRBJ1-1; no definite D call. Germline V gene sequence: CDR1 MGHRA, CDR2 YSYEKL. The CDR3 consists of 15 residues. Trimming removed 0 bases at V and 3 bases at J, with 11 bases between. This CDR3 reads CASSQESQGYTEAFF. Here the CDR3 DNA reads TGCGCCAGCAGCCAAGAGAGTCAAGGGTACACTGAAGCTTTCTTT.

V and J are TRBV20-1 and TRBJ2-7; D is possibly TRBD1 (5 bases). Germline V gene sequence: CDR1 DFQATT, CDR2 SNEGSKA (reference sequence). This CDR3 has 10 amino acids. Trimming removed 3 bases from V and 5 bases from J, with 5 bases in between. CDR3 nucleotide sequence: TGCAGTGCTAGCAGGGACGAGCAGTACTTC. It translates to CSASRDEQYF.

There are a few counts of this clone. CDR3 protein: CATSRAAGTGANVLTF. CDR3 nucleotides: TGTGCCACCAGCAGGGCTGCAGGGACTGGGGCCAACGTCCTGACTTTC. The rearrangement uses TRBV15 and TRBJ2-6; D is perhaps TRBD1 (5 bases). CDR1 LNHNV and CDR2 YYDKDF come from the germline V gene (reference sequence). Trimming removed 3 bases at V and 2 bases at J, with 11 bases between. This CDR3 is built from 16 residues.

The chain has TRBV9 and TRBJ2-7; D unclear. CDR1 is SGDLS and CDR2 is YYNGEE in the germline V gene. CDR3 size: 12 residues. V lost 0 bases and J lost 7, with 8 bases in between. The CDR3 DNA follows: TGTGCCAGCAGCGTAGAGGGTGGGGAGCAGTACTTC. It codes for CASSVEGGEQYF.

This clone was recorded once. This rearrangement joins TRBV24-1 to TRBJ1-1; D not resolved. Germline V gene sequence: CDR1 KGHDR, CDR2 SFDVKD. The CDR3 totals 13 residues. V gave up 7 bases and J gave up 1 base, with 9 bases separating them. Written as DNA, the CDR3 is TGTGCCACCAGAACAGCGGAGAACACTGAAGCTTTCTTT. Translated: CATRTAENTEAFF.

This chain joins TRBV6-6 and TRBJ1-5; D not certain. The ends were cut back, 0 bases at V and 9 bases at J, with 3 bases in the middle. Germline-derived CDR1 and CDR2 are MNHNY and SVGAGI (reference sequence). This CDR3 is built from 11 residues. CDR3 sequence reads: CASSYSGPQHF. In DNA form, the CDR3 reads TGTGCCAGCAGTTACTCAGGGCCCCAGCATTTT.

The J gene is TRBJ2-1, the V gene TRBV6-6; 12 bases fit TRBD2. The CDR3 is 15 residues long. V lost 2 bases, J lost 9 bases, and 5 bases stayed unmatched. Per the germline V gene, CDR1 is MNHNY and CDR2 is SVGAGI (reference sequence). The CDR3 loop is CASSYLLAGGGEQFF. CDR3 nucleotides: TGTGCCAGCAGTTACCTTCTAGCGGGAGGGGGTGAGCAGTTCTTC.

The chain is built from TRBV30 and TRBJ1-1; D remains ambiguous. The CDR3 sequence is 14 residues long. Trimming took 3 bases from V and 4 from J, leaving 15 bases between them. Germline V gene data show CDR1 as GTSNPN and CDR2 as SVGIG (reference sequence). The CDR3 region has the DNA TGTGCCTGGAGCCGCGGGCCGGGTTCCACTGAAGCTTTCTTT. Translated: CAWSRGPGSTEAFF.

The chain carries TRBV9 and TRBJ2-3; D call uncertain. The germline gives CDR1 SGDLS, CDR2 YYNGEE. Trimming removed 0 bases at V and 1 base at J, with 9 bases between. This CDR3 is built from 15 residues. CDR3 sequence reads: CASSVESPGTDTQYF. The DNA of the CDR3 is TGTGCCAGCAGCGTAGAATCTCCCGGCACAGATACGCAGTATTTT.

The V and J genes are TRBV24-1 and TRBJ1-1, with a possible D match to TRBD1 (5 bases). Germline CDR1 reads KGHDR; CDR2 reads SFDVKD. The CDR3 length is 15 residues. V lost 2 bases and J 2 bases, leaving 11 bases between the germline ends. The CDR3 protein is CATSDSDQGNTEAFF. The DNA of the CDR3 is TGTGCCACCAGTGATTCGGACCAGGGTAACACTGAAGCTTTCTTT.

V and J are TRBV24-1 and TRBJ1-6; D remains unclear. Trimming took off 8 bases at V and 8 bases at J, with 3 bases between the two ends. The CDR3 spans 10 residues. Germline assignment: CDR1 KGHDR and CDR2 SFDVKD. The CDR3 bases are TGTGCCACCAATCATTCACCCCTCCACTTT. Translation: CATNHSPLHF.